Listed here is a single T cell receptor (beta chain). The sample originates from a study of Ad26.COV2.S vaccination and SARS-CoV-2 variants. The method was immunoSEQ multiplex PCR; TCRdb's version includes in-frame clones alone and lacks a portion of them. The profile shows about 500,000 clones, 80% to 90% of them singletons. The CDR3 spans 14 residues. The germline CDR1 and CDR2 sequences are LNHDA and SQIVND (reference sequence). V shed 9 bases and J 6 bases; nucleotides not matched to a gene: 11. Stated treatment: about 20 received Ad26.COV2.S at low or high dose, single or two shots; about 5 received placebo; per-sample allocation not given. Specimen acquisition occurred on day 63 following the initial vaccine or placebo injection. A Boston donor was an adult aged 18-55 years. This vaccine is an Ad26 vector that expresses the Wuhan-strain SARS-CoV-2 spike.

The chain employs TRBV19 and TRBJ2-7, with TRBD2 matching 10 bases. This receptor was identified in a person between 18 and 59 years old who received the Ad26.COV2.S COVID-19 vaccine or a placebo. The starting material was peripheral blood, obtained in a trial of Ad26.COV2.S vaccine versus placebo. CDR3 sequence reads: CASSILAGMREQYF. CDR3 in DNA: TGTGCCAGCAGCATACTAGCGGGAATGCGCGAGCAGTACTTC.